This T cell receptor beta chain was retrieved from a study of T cells in Graves' hyperthyroidism and ophthalmopathy. The CDR3 regions of TCR beta were amplified from RNA transcripts. HTBI primers were employed in a first-round RT-PCR of the TCR CDR3. TCRdb redid the calling of the multiplex PCR reads with MiXCR, one entry per CDR3 protein. The table lists about 620,000 distinct CDR3 sequences, about 16% of them singletons. At least ten counts were recorded for this clonotype. Stability of Graves' hyperthyroidism was defined as absent ophthalmopathy progression within 18 months. V lost 5 bases to trimming and J lost 0 bases; unmatched junction nucleotides: 3. This CDR3 comprises 14 residues. Germline loops: CDR1 PRHDT, CDR2 FYEKMQ (reference sequence).

The chain links TRBV13 to TRBJ1-1, with TRBD1 identical over 7 bases. This clonotype was obtained from a woman under 40 with Graves' hyperthyroidism. The source material was blood. In nucleotides, the CDR3 is TGTGCCAGCAGCGGTGGGACAGTGAACACTGAAGCTTTCTTT. Its translation is CASSGGTVNTEAFF.